The TCR beta chain described here comes from a study of T cell responses to AZD1222 COVID-19 vaccine. This clone was counted a single time. Sequenced by immunoSEQ multiplex PCR; TCRdb stores in-frame clones only, minus some. The sample shows approximately 110,000 clones, approximately 90% of them seen only once. V was cut by 5 bases and J by 8 bases, with 19 bases left in between. Germline V CDR1 and CDR2: SGHNT, YENEEA. CDR3 size: 15 residues. This sample comprised peripheral blood, obtained on day 0 of AZD1222 vaccination. The sequence derives from an adult in good health. This chain uses TRBV11-3 with TRBJ2-1, with D perhaps TRBD2 (6 bases). CDR3: CASSLGGSWVDEQFF. CDR3 bases: TGTGCCAGCAGCCTCGGGGGTAGTTGGGTGGATGAGCAGTTCTTC. Complete variable domain (other parts from reference TRBV11-3 and TRBJ2-1): EAGVVQSPRYKIIEKKQPVAFWCNPISGHNTLYWYLQNLGQGPELLIRYENEEAVDDSQLPKDRFSAERLKGVDSTLKIQPAELGDSAVYLCASSLGGSWVDEQFFGPGTRLTVL.